Each of the 7 T cell receptor beta chains below was sequenced from the same sample in a study of shared clonotypes between healthy human individuals. TCRdb's table, derived via immunoSEQ multiplex PCR, lists solely in-frame clones and lacks some. In the table there are hundreds of thousands of clones, 70% to 80% of which are singletons. The sequenced material came from PBMCs. Every receptor here comes from a woman aged 40 to 55 in good health. Some clones in this sample may be carry-over from other donors' samples.

This chain connects TRBV11-2 to TRBJ2-7, with D hard to call. The germline V and J ends were trimmed by 6 bases and 0 bases, with 21 bases remaining between them. Germline loops: CDR1 SGHAT, CDR2 FQNNGV. The CDR3 contains 17 residues. The CDR3 coding sequence is TGTGCCAGCAGAAGTGGGATTTGGAACAGTAGCTCCTACGAGCAGTACTTC. Amino acid sequence: CASRSGIWNSSSYEQYF. Full variable domain (rest looked up from reference TRBV11-2 and TRBJ2-7): EAGVAQSPRYKIIEKRQSVAFWCNPISGHATLYWYQQILGQGPKLLIQFQNNGVVDDSQLPKDRFSAERLKGVDSTLKIQPAKLEDSAVYLCASRSGIWNSSSYEQYFGPGTRLTVT.

This clone was found a few times. V is TRBV6-5 and J is TRBJ2-7; tentative D call: TRBD2 (5 bases). The CDR3 is 16 amino acids. Deletions cut 0 bases from V and 6 bases from J, with 18 bases between. CDR1 and CDR2 (germline): MNHEY, SVGAGI. In nucleotides, the CDR3 is TGTGCCAGCAGTTACTCGTGGACTCTCGTCTTGGGCGAGCAGTACTTC. Protein product: CASSYSWTLVLGEQYF.

This rearrangement joins TRBV27 to TRBJ2-2; 7 nucleotides align to TRBD1. The CDR3 sequence is 13 residues long. Looked up from germline, CDR1 is MNHEY and CDR2 is SMNVEV (reference sequence). V was pared by 7 bases and J by 3 bases, with 2 bases of the junction left unmatched. The CDR3 is CASNRGHTGELFF. CDR3 coding DNA: TGTGCCAGCAACAGGGGACACACCGGGGAGCTGTTTTTT.

The genes are TRBV5-4 and TRBJ1-2; 11 bases fit TRBD1. The CDR3 sequence is 14 residues long. The V and J ends lost 4 bases and 5 bases, in that order; junction bases with no gene match: 4. Germline CDR1 reads SGHNT; CDR2 reads YYREEE (reference sequence). The CDR3 DNA reads TGTGCCAGCAGCAGAGGACAGGGGGCTTATGGCTACACCTTC. Protein product: CASSRGQGAYGYTF.

The chain is built from TRBV14 and TRBJ1-5; 10 nucleotides align to TRBD1. Germline CDR1 SGHDN, CDR2 FVKESK. V shed 3 bases and J 2 bases; nucleotides not matched to a gene: 13. This CDR3 has 19 residues. The chain's CDR3 is CASSQSGTGVLWGNQPQHF. CDR3 DNA: TGTGCCAGCAGCCAGTCCGGGACAGGGGTCCTTTGGGGCAATCAGCCCCAGCATTTT.

The chain is built from TRBV28 and TRBJ1-2, with D perhaps TRBD1 (6 bases). Germline-derived CDR1 and CDR2 are MDHEN and SYDVKM. The V end was cut by 3 bases, the J end by 5 bases, with 13 bases between. This CDR3 region has 14 residues. DNA for the CDR3: TGTGCCAGCAGTTTCGCGGACAGCCTATATGGCTACACCTTC. This gives the protein CASSFADSLYGYTF.

This clone was detected ten times or more. The chain carries TRBV9 and TRBJ2-2; D is possibly TRBD2 (7 bases). CDR3 length: 16 residues. Germline V CDR1 and CDR2: SGDLS, YYNGEE. V was clipped by 2 bases and J by 8 bases, with 19 bases between them. CDR3 DNA: TGTGCCAGCAGCGTGCGGGGGCAGGATCCCCGGGGGGAGCTGTTTTTT. Protein sequence: CASSVRGQDPRGELFF.